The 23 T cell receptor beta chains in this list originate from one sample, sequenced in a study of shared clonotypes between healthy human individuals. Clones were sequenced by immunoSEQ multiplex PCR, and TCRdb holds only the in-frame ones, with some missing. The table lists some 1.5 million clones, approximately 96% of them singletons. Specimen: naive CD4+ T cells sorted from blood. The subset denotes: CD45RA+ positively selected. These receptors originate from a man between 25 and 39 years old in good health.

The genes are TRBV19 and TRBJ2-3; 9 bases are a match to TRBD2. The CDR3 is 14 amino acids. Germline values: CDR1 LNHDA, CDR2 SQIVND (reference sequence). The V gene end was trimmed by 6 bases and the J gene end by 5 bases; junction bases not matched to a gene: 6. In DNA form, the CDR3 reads TGTGCCAGTAGGGTAGCGGGAGCGAAAGATACGCAGTATTTT. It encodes CASRVAGAKDTQYF.

The chain's CDR3 is CASRGDGNQPQHF. As DNA, the CDR3 is TGTGCCAGCAGGGGGGACGGCAATCAGCCCCAGCATTTT. The rearrangement joins TRBV2 to TRBJ1-5; possible D gene TRBD1, 5 bases. From germline, CDR1 is SNHLY and CDR2 FYNNEI. This CDR3 region has 13 residues. Trimming took 6 bases from V and 2 from J, leaving 8 bases between them.

Written as DNA, the CDR3 is TGTGCCAGCAGTATTCGGGAGGGGATCCTTAGGGGTGGCTACACCTTC. Protein sequence: CASSIREGILRGGYTF. The rearrangement links TRBV28 to TRBJ1-2; D perhaps matches TRBD1 (5 bases). The CDR3 has 16 residues. Trimming left V 5 bases short and J 7 bases short, with 23 bases between. Germline CDR1 and CDR2: MDHEN and SYDVKM.

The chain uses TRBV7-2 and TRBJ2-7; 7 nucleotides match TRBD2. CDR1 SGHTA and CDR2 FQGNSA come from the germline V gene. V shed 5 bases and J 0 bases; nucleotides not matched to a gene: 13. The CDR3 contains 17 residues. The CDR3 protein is CASSHRGGGHSSYEQYF. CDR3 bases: TGTGCCAGCAGCCACCGCGGCGGGGGTCATAGCTCCTACGAGCAGTACTTC.

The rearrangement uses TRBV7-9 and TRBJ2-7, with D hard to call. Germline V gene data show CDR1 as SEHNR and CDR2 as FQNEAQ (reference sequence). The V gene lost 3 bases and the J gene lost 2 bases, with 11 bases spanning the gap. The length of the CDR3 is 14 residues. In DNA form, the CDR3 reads TGTGCCAGCAGCTTTGTGGTCCCTCCCTACGAGCAGTACTTC. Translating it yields CASSFVVPPYEQYF. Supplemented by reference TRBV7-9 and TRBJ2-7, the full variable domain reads DTGVSQNPRHKITKRGQNVTFRCDPISEHNRLYWYRQTLGQGPEFLTYFQNEAQLEKSRLLSDRFSAERPKGSFSTLEIQRTEQGDSAMYLCASSFVVPPYEQYFGPGTRLTVT.

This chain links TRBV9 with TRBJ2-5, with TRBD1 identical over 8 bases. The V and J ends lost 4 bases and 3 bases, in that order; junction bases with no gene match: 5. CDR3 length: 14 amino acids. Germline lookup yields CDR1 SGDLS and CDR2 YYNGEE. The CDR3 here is CASSPGTGKETQYF. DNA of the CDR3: TGTGCCAGCAGCCCAGGGACAGGCAAAGAGACCCAGTACTTC.

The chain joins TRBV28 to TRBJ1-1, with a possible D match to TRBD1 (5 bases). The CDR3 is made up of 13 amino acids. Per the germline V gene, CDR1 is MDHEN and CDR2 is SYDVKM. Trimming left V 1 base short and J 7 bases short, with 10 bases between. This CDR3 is CASSLSGSGEAFF. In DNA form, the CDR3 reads TGTGCCAGCAGTTTATCAGGGAGCGGTGAAGCTTTCTTT.

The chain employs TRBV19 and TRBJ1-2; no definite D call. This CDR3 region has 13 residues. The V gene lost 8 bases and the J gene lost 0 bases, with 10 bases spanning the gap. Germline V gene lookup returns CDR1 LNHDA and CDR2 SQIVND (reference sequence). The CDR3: CASSFGTNYGYTF. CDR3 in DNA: TGTGCCAGTTCCTTCGGGACTAACTATGGCTACACCTTC.

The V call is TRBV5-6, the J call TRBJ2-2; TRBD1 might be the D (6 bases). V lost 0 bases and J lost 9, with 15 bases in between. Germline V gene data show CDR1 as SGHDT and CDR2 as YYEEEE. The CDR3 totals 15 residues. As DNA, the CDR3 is TGTGCCAGCAGCTTGGCGAGAAGAGGGGGTTGGGAGCTGTTTTTT. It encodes CASSLARRGGWELFF.

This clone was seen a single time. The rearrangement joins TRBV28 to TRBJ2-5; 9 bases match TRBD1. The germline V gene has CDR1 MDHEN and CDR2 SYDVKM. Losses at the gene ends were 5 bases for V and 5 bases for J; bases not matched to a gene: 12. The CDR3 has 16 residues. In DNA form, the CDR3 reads TGTGCCAGCAGTCAAGGACAGGGGCGCTGGGGGGAGACCCAGTACTTC. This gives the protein CASSQGQGRWGETQYF. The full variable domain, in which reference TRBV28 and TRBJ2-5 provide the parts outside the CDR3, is DVKVTQSSRYLVKRTGEKVFLECVQDMDHENMFWYRQDPGLGLRLIYFSYDVKMKEKGDIPEGYSVSREKKERFSLILESASTNQTSMYLCASSQGQGRWGETQYFGPGTRLLVL.

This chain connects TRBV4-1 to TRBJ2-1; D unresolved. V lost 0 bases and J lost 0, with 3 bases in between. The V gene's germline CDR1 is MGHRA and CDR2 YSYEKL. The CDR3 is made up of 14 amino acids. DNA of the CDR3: TGCGCCAGCAGCCAAGAGCGCTCCTACAATGAGCAGTTCTTC. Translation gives CASSQERSYNEQFF.

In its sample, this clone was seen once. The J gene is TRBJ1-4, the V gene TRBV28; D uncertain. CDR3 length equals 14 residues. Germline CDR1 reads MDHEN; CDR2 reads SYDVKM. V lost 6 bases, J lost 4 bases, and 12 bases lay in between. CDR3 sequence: CASRTGFNNEKLFF. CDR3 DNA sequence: TGTGCCAGCAGAACCGGGTTTAATAATGAAAAACTGTTTTTT.

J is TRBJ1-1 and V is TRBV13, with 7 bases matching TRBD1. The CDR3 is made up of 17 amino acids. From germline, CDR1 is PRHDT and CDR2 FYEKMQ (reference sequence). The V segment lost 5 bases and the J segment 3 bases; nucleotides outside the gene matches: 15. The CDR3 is CASSPAHGDRDYTEAFF. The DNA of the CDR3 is TGTGCCAGCAGCCCGGCCCATGGAGACAGGGATTACACTGAAGCTTTCTTT.

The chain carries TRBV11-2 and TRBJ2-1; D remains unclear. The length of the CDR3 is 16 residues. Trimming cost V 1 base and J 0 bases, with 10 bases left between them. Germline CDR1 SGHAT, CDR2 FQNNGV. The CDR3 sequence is CASSLAIRSSYNEQFF. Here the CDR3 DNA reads TGTGCCAGCAGCTTAGCGATCCGTAGCTCCTACAATGAGCAGTTCTTC.

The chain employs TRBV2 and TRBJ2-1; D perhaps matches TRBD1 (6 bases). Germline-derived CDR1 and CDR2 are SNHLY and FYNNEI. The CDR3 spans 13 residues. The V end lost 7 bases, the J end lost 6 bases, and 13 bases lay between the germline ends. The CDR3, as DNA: TGTGCCAGCATCCGGGACACGGGCAATGAGCAGTTCTTC. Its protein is CASIRDTGNEQFF.

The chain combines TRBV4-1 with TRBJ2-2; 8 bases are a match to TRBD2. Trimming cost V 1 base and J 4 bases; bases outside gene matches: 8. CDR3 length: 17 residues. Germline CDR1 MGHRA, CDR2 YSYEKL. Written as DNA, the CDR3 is TGCGCCAGCAGCCAAGTTTCAGCGGGAGTGTTCACCGGGGAGCTGTTTTTT. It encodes CASSQVSAGVFTGELFF.

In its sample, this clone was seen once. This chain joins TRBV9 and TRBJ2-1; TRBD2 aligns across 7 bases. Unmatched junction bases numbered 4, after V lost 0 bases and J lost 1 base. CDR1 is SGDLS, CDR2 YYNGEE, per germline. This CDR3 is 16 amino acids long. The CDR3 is CASSVVAGESYNEQFF. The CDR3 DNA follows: TGTGCCAGCAGCGTAGTGGCGGGAGAGTCCTACAATGAGCAGTTCTTC. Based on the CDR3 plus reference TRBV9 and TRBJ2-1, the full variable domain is DSGVTQTPKHLITATGQRVTLRCSPRSGDLSVYWYQQSLDQGLQFLIQYYNGEERAKGNILERFSAQQFPDLHSELNLSSLELGDSALYFCASSVVAGESYNEQFFGPGTRLTVL.

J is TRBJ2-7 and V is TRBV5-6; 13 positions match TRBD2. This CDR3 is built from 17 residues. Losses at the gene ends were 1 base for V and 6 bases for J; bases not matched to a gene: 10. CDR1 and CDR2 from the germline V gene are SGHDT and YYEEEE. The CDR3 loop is CASSLTSGRVRSPEQYF. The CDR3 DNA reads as TGTGCCAGCAGCTTGACTAGCGGGAGGGTAAGGTCGCCCGAGCAGTACTTC. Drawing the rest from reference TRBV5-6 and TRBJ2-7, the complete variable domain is DAGVTQSPTHLIKTRGQQVTLRCSPKSGHDTVSWYQQALGQGPQFIFQYYEEEERQRGNFPDRFSGHQFPNYSSELNVNALLLGDSALYLCASSLTSGRVRSPEQYFGPGTRLTVT.

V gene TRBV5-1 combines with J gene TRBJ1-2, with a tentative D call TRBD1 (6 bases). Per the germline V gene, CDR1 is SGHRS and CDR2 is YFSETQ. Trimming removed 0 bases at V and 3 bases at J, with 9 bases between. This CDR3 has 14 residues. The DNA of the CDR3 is TGCGCCAGCAGCTTGGACAGGGTCTACTATGGCTACACCTTC. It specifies CASSLDRVYYGYTF. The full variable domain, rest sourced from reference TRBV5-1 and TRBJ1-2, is KAGVTQTPRYLIKTRGQQVTLSCSPISGHRSVSWYQQTPGQGLQFLFEYFSETQRNKGNFPGRFSGRQFSNSRSEMNVSTLELGDSALYLCASSLDRVYYGYTFGSGTRLTVV.

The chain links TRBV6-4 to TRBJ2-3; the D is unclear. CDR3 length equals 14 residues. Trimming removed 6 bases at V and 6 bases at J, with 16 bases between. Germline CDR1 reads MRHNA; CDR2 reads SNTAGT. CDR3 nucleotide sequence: TGTGCCAGCAGGAAGGCAGGAATCACGGATACGCAGTATTTT. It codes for CASRKAGITDTQYF.

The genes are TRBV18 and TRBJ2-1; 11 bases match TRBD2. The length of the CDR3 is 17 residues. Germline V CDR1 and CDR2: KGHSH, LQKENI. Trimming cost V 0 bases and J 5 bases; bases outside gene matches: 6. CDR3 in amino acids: CASSPPGRLAGNNEQFF. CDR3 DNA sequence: TGTGCCAGCTCACCACCTGGTAGACTAGCGGGGAACAATGAGCAGTTCTTC. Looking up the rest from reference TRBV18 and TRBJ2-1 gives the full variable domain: NAGVMQNPRHLVRRRGQEARLRCSPMKGHSHVYWYRQLPEEGLKFMVYLQKENIIDESGMPKERFSAEFPKEGPSILRIQQVVRGDSAAYFCASSPPGRLAGNNEQFFGPGTRLTVL.

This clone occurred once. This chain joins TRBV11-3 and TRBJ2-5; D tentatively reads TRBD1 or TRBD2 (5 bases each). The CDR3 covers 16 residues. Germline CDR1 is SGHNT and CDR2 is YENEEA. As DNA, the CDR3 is TGTGGAGCTCGAGGGGCCCGGCGAGGGTCCTCGGAGACCCAGTACTTC. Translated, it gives CGARGARRGSSETQYF.

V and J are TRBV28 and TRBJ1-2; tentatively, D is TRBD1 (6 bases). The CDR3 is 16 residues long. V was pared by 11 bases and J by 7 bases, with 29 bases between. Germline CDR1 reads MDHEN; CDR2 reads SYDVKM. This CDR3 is CALEPRGRSSRAGYTF. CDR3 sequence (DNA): TGTGCCCTCGAGCCTCGGGGGCGGTCGTCACGCGCTGGCTACACCTTC.